Following are 31 T cell receptor beta chains from one sample sequenced in a study of cytomegalovirus exposure and HLA in healthy donors. Produced via immunoSEQ multiplex PCR; TCRdb's table is partial and in-frame only. The repertoire holds approximately 300,000 clones, with 86% as singletons. The sample consisted of PBMCs. The receptors stem from a young woman in good health and CMV-seronegative.

This chain uses TRBV5-4 with TRBJ1-1; 7 nucleotides line up with TRBD1. Germline-derived CDR1 and CDR2 are SGHNT and YYREEE (reference sequence). The CDR3 sequence is 17 residues long. With V trimmed by 0 bases and J by 1 base, 9 bases remained unmatched. The DNA for the CDR3 is TGTGCCAGCAGCTTGGAAGGGACAGCCCTTAAGAACACTGAAGCTTTCTTT. This gives the protein CASSLEGTALKNTEAFF.

The chain employs TRBV5-6 and TRBJ2-7; D is unclear. V shed 3 bases and J shed 4 bases, with 17 bases lying between them. The CDR3 runs 15 residues. Germline CDR1 is SGHDT and CDR2 is YYEEEE. As DNA, the CDR3 is TGTGCCAGCAGCTCAATCAGCGACCAAAGGTACGAGCAGTACTTC. Amino acid sequence: CASSSISDQRYEQYF.

Of note for this clone: Other DNA sequences in the same sample also yield this CDR3. V gene TRBV5-1 combines with J gene TRBJ2-7; TRBD2 aligns across 11 bases. The germline gives CDR1 SGHRS, CDR2 YFSETQ. The CDR3 extends over 16 amino acids. The J segment lost 2 bases and the V segment lost 0 bases, leaving 4 bases of the junction unmatched. The CDR3 bases are TGCGCCAGCAGCTTGGGGGGGACTAGCGGCACCTACGAGCAGTACTTC. It specifies CASSLGGTSGTYEQYF.

Here the CDR3 reads CASSLTFQGHIYEQYF. In DNA form, the CDR3 reads TGTGCCAGCAGTTTAACGTTTCAGGGGCACATCTACGAGCAGTACTTC. The V gene is TRBV27, the J gene TRBJ2-7, with a weak D call TRBD1 (6 bases). This CDR3 has 16 residues. The germline V and J ends were trimmed by 2 bases and 3 bases, with 17 bases remaining between them. The germline gives CDR1 MNHEY, CDR2 SMNVEV (reference sequence).

This clone was detected ten times or more. The rearrangement uses TRBV4-2 and TRBJ1-4, with 10 bases fitting TRBD1. The CDR3 has 16 amino acids. Trimming at V came to 0 bases and at J to 6 bases, leaving 4 bases not matched to a gene. The germline V gene has CDR1 LGHNA and CDR2 YNFKEQ. In nucleotides, the CDR3 is TGTGCCAGCAGCCAAGATATCGGGACAGGGGATGAAAAACTGTTTTTT. The encoded protein is CASSQDIGTGDEKLFF.

The CDR3 bases are TGTGCCAGCAGCCTAACCCCACAGGGGGCGGGAGGCGGCTACACCTTC. Amino acid sequence: CASSLTPQGAGGGYTF. The chain is built from TRBV5-6 and TRBJ1-2; 9 bases map to TRBD1. The germline CDR1 and CDR2 sequences are SGHDT and YYEEEE. This CDR3 comprises 16 residues. V trimming: 4 bases; J trimming: 8 bases; junction bases outside the gene matches: 15.

This chain's CDR3 is CASTGGTDTQYF. DNA for the CDR3: TGTGCCAGCACCGGGGGCACAGATACGCAGTATTTT. This sequence joins TRBV18 and TRBJ2-3, with D possibly TRBD2 on 5 matching bases. V gave up 8 bases and J gave up 1 base, with 7 bases separating them. The germline V gene encodes CDR1 KGHSH and CDR2 LQKENI. The CDR3 totals 12 residues.

This clone has only one observation. This rearrangement joins TRBV9 to TRBJ2-6; 8 bases line up with TRBD1. The CDR3 is 15 amino acids. Germline CDR1 SGDLS, CDR2 YYNGEE. After removal of 3 bases from V and 3 bases from J, the junction contained 2 bases not matched to a gene. The CDR3 loop reads CASSARGHGANVLTF. CDR3 nucleotides: TGTGCCAGCAGCGCCAGGGGGCATGGGGCCAACGTCCTGACTTTC.

The chain has TRBV7-2 and TRBJ1-3, with D perhaps matching TRBD1 (6 bases). Trimming shortened V by 1 base and J by 4 bases, and 17 bases separated the two germline ends. CDR1 is SGHTA, CDR2 FQGNSA, per germline. CDR3 length: 17 residues. The CDR3 sequence: CASSLVASGDSGNTIYF. CDR3 coding DNA: TGTGCCAGCAGCTTAGTGGCTTCAGGGGATTCCGGAAACACCATATATTTT.

The CDR3 DNA follows: TGCGCCAGCAGCACGCCGGGACAGGGTACGGGCGAGCAGTACTTC. Encoded protein: CASSTPGQGTGEQYF. J is TRBJ2-7 and V is TRBV5-1, with 9 bases identical to TRBD1. The CDR3 length is 15 residues. Losses at the gene ends were 4 bases for V and 6 bases for J; bases not matched to a gene: 11. Germline loops: CDR1 SGHRS, CDR2 YFSETQ.

The chain combines TRBV9 with TRBJ2-7, with a possible D match to TRBD2 (6 bases). This CDR3 has 15 residues. CDR1 SGDLS and CDR2 YYNGEE come from the germline V gene. V was cut by 7 bases and J by 3 bases, with 20 bases left in between. DNA of the CDR3: TGTGCCAGCTCCCCCGCCGACGGGGGATACTACGAGCAGTACTTC. This encodes CASSPADGGYYEQYF. The whole variable domain, remainder taken from reference TRBV9 and TRBJ2-7, is DSGVTQTPKHLITATGQRVTLRCSPRSGDLSVYWYQQSLDQGLQFLIQYYNGEERAKGNILERFSAQQFPDLHSELNLSSLELGDSALYFCASSPADGGYYEQYFGPGTRLTVT.

J is TRBJ2-5 and V is TRBV5-4, with TRBD2 as a possible D gene (5 bases). Germline CDR1 is SGHNT and CDR2 is YYREEE (reference sequence). V was shortened by 4 bases and J by 5 bases, with 15 bases between the two germline ends. The CDR3 has 14 amino acids. CDR3 coding DNA: TGTGCCAGCAGCCAACCACTAGGAACGGAGACCCAGTACTTC. This codes for CASSQPLGTETQYF.

The chain has TRBV7-2 and TRBJ2-7, with TRBD2 matching 11 bases. Germline V gene lookup returns CDR1 SGHTA and CDR2 FQGNSA. After removal of 5 bases from V and 6 bases from J, the junction contained 6 bases not matched to a gene. This CDR3 region has 14 residues. The CDR3 here is CASSALAGGGEQYF. The CDR3 nucleotides read TGTGCCAGCAGCGCCCTAGCGGGAGGCGGCGAGCAGTACTTC.

The chain combines TRBV9 with TRBJ2-7; 7 nucleotides align to TRBD1. The length of the CDR3 is 14 residues. Germline loops: CDR1 SGDLS, CDR2 YYNGEE. The J segment lost 0 bases and the V segment lost 6 bases, leaving 6 bases of the junction unmatched. CDR3 sequence reads: CASTSTGNSYEQYF. The CDR3 nucleotides are TGTGCCAGCACCTCGACAGGGAACTCCTACGAGCAGTACTTC.

This rearrangement joins TRBV6-5 to TRBJ1-1; TRBD1 matches at 7 bases. Germline values: CDR1 MNHEY, CDR2 SVGAGI. This CDR3 is built from 16 residues. V shed 4 bases, J shed 4 bases, and the junction held 12 bases outside the gene matches. CDR3 coding DNA: TGTGCCAGCAGTTCGTCGACAGGGTGGGGGGCCACTGAAGCTTTCTTT. Translated, it gives CASSSSTGWGATEAFF.

V gene TRBV7-2 combines with J gene TRBJ2-1, with 16 bases that match TRBD2. Trimming cost V 7 bases and J 8 bases; bases outside gene matches: 14. From germline, CDR1 is SGHTA and CDR2 FQGNSA. This CDR3 has 18 residues. The CDR3 DNA sequence: TGTGCCAGCACCCCCCCGGGGACTAGCGGGAGGGCCTCCCATGAGCAGTTCTTC. Its protein is CASTPPGTSGRASHEQFF.

The V gene is TRBV28, the J gene TRBJ2-7, with D hard to call. The CDR3 totals 14 residues. V lost 11 bases, J lost 6 bases, and 23 bases lay in between. In germline, CDR1 is MDHEN, CDR2 SYDVKM. CDR3 coding DNA: TGTGCCTCCATGATTCCCGCGGTCAACTTCGAGCAGTACTTC. Protein sequence: CASMIPAVNFEQYF.

The J gene is TRBJ2-3, the V gene TRBV5-1; perhaps TRBD1 as D (7 bases). The CDR3 spans 16 residues. Germline assignment: CDR1 SGHRS and CDR2 YFSETQ. Trimming stripped 0 bases from V and 5 bases from J, with 16 bases between. CDR3 sequence (DNA): TGCGCCAGCAGCTTGGACGGAGGGGGCCTGCAAGATACGCAGTATTTT. It is translated as CASSLDGGGLQDTQYF.

The chain employs TRBV29-1 and TRBJ1-5; D is unclear. The CDR3 has 14 residues. CDR1 and CDR2 (germline): SQVTM, ANQGSEA. V was clipped by 4 bases and J by 5 bases, with 15 bases between them. The chain's CDR3 is CSVVGVAEDQPQHF. The CDR3 coding sequence is TGCAGCGTTGTAGGCGTGGCGGAGGATCAGCCCCAGCATTTT.

In its sample, this clone was seen once. The chain couples TRBV27 to TRBJ2-1; D may be TRBD2 (5 bases). The length of the CDR3 is 16 residues. V dropped 2 bases and J dropped 0 bases, with 11 bases sitting between them. The germline V gene has CDR1 MNHEY and CDR2 SMNVEV (reference sequence). The CDR3 region is CASSLGRVPSYNEQFF. CDR3 bases: TGTGCCAGCAGTTTAGGGCGGGTCCCCTCCTACAATGAGCAGTTCTTC.

The V and J genes are TRBV10-3 and TRBJ2-7, with D perhaps TRBD2 (6 bases). CDR3 length: 13 amino acids. With 8 bases removed from V and 0 bases from J, the gap between germline ends came to 11 bases. Germline CDR1 is ENHRY and CDR2 is SYGVKD. In DNA form, the CDR3 reads TGTGCCATCCGGGAGACGAGCTCCTACGAGCAGTACTTC. This translates into CAIRETSSYEQYF.

This clone was observed once. The V call is TRBV19, the J call TRBJ2-5, with 7 bases identical to TRBD1. The CDR3 consists of 17 residues. Germline V gene lookup returns CDR1 LNHDA and CDR2 SQIVND (reference sequence). Trimming removed 3 bases from V and 5 bases from J; junction bases left unmatched: 15. The CDR3 coding sequence is TGTGCCAGTAGTATCTCCTCGAGACAGGGACCGGGGGAGACCCAGTACTTC. Protein sequence: CASSISSRQGPGETQYF.

The J gene is TRBJ2-7, the V gene TRBV10-3, with 8 positions matching TRBD2. CDR1 is ENHRY and CDR2 is SYGVKD in the germline V gene. After removal of 3 bases from V and 4 bases from J, the junction contained 17 bases not matched to a gene. The CDR3 consists of 18 residues. The CDR3 sequence: CAISDPLPASGLGYEQYF. CDR3 DNA sequence: TGTGCCATCAGTGACCCCTTGCCGGCTAGCGGGCTGGGTTACGAGCAGTACTTC.

J is TRBJ2-1 and V is TRBV5-4; D may be TRBD2 (5 bases). Between the trimmed V and J ends, which lost 3 bases and 0 bases, there was a span of 13 bases. The CDR3 covers 16 residues. The germline V gene has CDR1 SGHNT and CDR2 YYREEE (reference sequence). CDR3 protein: CASSSLDWGSYNEQFF. CDR3 coding DNA: TGTGCCAGCAGCTCTCTGGACTGGGGCTCCTACAATGAGCAGTTCTTC.

This chain connects TRBV6-5 to TRBJ1-2; D not certain. This CDR3 is 15 amino acids long. The V gene lost 7 bases and the J gene lost 0 bases, with 15 bases spanning the gap. Germline values: CDR1 MNHEY, CDR2 SVGAGI. The CDR3: CASTSAGVTNYGYTF. The CDR3 bases are TGTGCCAGCACCTCGGCGGGTGTTACTAACTATGGCTACACCTTC.

This clone occurred a few times. The chain recombines TRBV29-1 with TRBJ2-7; 7 bases map to TRBD1. This CDR3 spans 12 amino acids. J lost 4 bases, V lost 4 bases, and 4 bases had no gene match. Germline V gene lookup returns CDR1 SQVTM and CDR2 ANQGSEA. CDR3 sequence (DNA): TGCAGCGTTGTAGGGGGCTTTTACGAGCAGTACTTC. Protein sequence: CSVVGGFYEQYF.

This clone was detected once. The chain links TRBV4-2 to TRBJ2-7, with 7 bases identical to TRBD2. The CDR3 sequence is 15 residues long. V lost 3 bases to trimming and J lost 2 bases; unmatched junction nucleotides: 7. CDR1 and CDR2 (germline): LGHNA, YNFKEQ. CDR3 bases: TGTGCCAGCAGCCAGATCGGGGGAGGGACCTACGAGCAGTACTTC. Translating it yields CASSQIGGGTYEQYF.

The table lists this clone with a count of one. The chain has TRBV16 and TRBJ2-7; TRBD2 agrees at 7 bases. V lost 0 bases and J lost 4; bases outside the gene matches: 6. CDR1 KGHSY and CDR2 FQNENV come from the germline V gene. This CDR3 has 15 amino acids. The CDR3 loop reads CASSQSGGSHYEQYF. DNA for the CDR3: TGTGCCAGCAGCCAATCGGGGGGGTCCCATTACGAGCAGTACTTC.

In its sample, this clone was seen a few times. The chain links TRBV29-1 to TRBJ1-2, with D hard to call. V lost 5 bases, J lost 2 bases, and 12 bases lay in between. The germline V gene has CDR1 SQVTM and CDR2 ANQGSEA. This CDR3 has 13 amino acids. The CDR3 DNA reads TGCAGCGTTACCGGGGTGGGAAACTATGGCTACACCTTC. This sequence encodes CSVTGVGNYGYTF.

The chain couples TRBV6-5 to TRBJ2-3; D not resolved. This CDR3 region has 14 residues. V shed 7 bases and J shed 4 bases, with 15 bases lying between them. Germline CDR1 reads MNHEY; CDR2 reads SVGAGI. CDR3 nucleotide sequence: TGTGCCAGCAATCCCCCACATTCCCCAGATACGCAGTATTTT. Encoded protein: CASNPPHSPDTQYF.

V gene TRBV10-3 combines with J gene TRBJ2-5; 11 bases line up with TRBD1. The V segment lost 8 bases and the J segment 4 bases; nucleotides outside the gene matches: 6. The V gene's germline CDR1 is ENHRY and CDR2 SYGVKD. The CDR3 consists of 14 residues. CDR3 DNA sequence: TGTGCCATCGGCTGGGACAGGGGGGGAGAGACCCAGTACTTC. Its translation is CAIGWDRGGETQYF.